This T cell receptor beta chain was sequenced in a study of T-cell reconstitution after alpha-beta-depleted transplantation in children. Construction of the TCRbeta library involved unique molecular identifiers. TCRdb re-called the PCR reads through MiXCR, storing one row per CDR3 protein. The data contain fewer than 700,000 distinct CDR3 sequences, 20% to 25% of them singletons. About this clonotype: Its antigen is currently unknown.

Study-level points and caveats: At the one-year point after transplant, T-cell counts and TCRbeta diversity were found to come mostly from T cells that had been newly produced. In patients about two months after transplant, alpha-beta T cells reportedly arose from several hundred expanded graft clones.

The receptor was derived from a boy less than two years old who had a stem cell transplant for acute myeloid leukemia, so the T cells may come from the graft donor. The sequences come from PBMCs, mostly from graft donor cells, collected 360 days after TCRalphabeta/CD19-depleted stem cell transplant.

Written as DNA, the CDR3 is TGCAGTGCTAGCCCAGGGGGTTACGAGCAGTACTTC. This codes for CSASPGGYEQYF. The genes are TRBV20-1 and TRBJ2-7, with 7 bases fitting TRBD1. With V trimmed by 3 bases and J by 4 bases, 3 bases remained unmatched. The CDR3 has 12 residues. Germline loops: CDR1 DFQATT, CDR2 SNEGSKA (reference sequence).